This TCR beta chain was captured by sequencing in a study of T cell responses to AZD1222 COVID-19 vaccine. The ends were cut back, 5 bases at V and 4 bases at J, with 11 bases in the middle. The CDR3 runs 14 residues. The germline CDR1 and CDR2 sequences are SGHNT and YENEEA. Broader study findings: White British ancestry dominated among donors, who included more females, and clonal diversity was possibly underestimated. It was only after the peak T cell response that any repertoires were sampled. The CD4 TCRs associated with vaccination extended across spike and predominated at 160-218 and 743-854.

TCRdb's copy holds only in-frame clones and misses some; the assay was immunoSEQ multiplex PCR. The top ten clones hold 17% of a sample with about 120,000 clones, about 86% of them seen once. On this clone itself: Its antigen is still unknown.

This clonotype originated in an adult who received the AZD1222 COVID-19 vaccine. The source material was peripheral blood, sampled 28 days after the second AZD1222 dose. The chain carries TRBV11-3 and TRBJ2-2; the D is unclear. Here the CDR3 DNA reads TGTGCCAGCAGCGTCTTGGGTGGCACCGGGGAGCTGTTTTTT. Protein product: CASSVLGGTGELFF.